What follows describes a single T cell receptor beta chain. TCRdb ran MiXCR on the 5' RACE reads and lists one entry per CDR3 protein. Of approximately 350,000 distinct CDR3 sequences listed, around 28% are singletons. This entry is derived from a study of T-cell memory formation after mild COVID-19. Overall study context: Largely donor-specific sequence clusters came from a couple of donors.

Input material: PBMCs or a T cell subset sorted from them (not recorded which). This sequence was found in an adult woman who had mild COVID-19 (a few samples of this study predate the infection). Cell type and time point are not known.

In DNA, the CDR3 is TGTGCCAGCAGCGTAGTGGGGACTAGCTTTGAGCAGTTCTTC. The encoded protein is CASSVVGTSFEQFF. The chain carries TRBV9 and TRBJ2-1, with 9 positions matching TRBD2. The CDR3 consists of 14 residues. V lost 0 bases and J lost 9; bases outside the gene matches: 4. In germline, CDR1 is SGDLS, CDR2 YYNGEE.